The entry that follows covers one T cell receptor (beta chain) sequence. Its antigen is unknown. Via MiXCR, TCRdb re-called the 5' RACE reads, giving one row per CDR3 protein. Of roughly 90,000 distinct CDR3 sequences listed, about 9% are singletons. The sample belongs to a study of CD8 T cells in ankylosing spondylitis. Germline loops: CDR1 SGDLS, CDR2 YYNGEE. Trimming removed 0 bases at V and 3 bases at J, with 10 bases between. CDR3 length: 15 amino acids. General study results and limits: A TCR beta motif of fewer than ten highly homologous variants seemed to mark ankylosing spondylitis blood.

The receptor's source is a male donor with ankylosing spondylitis. Sequencing was done on a sample of blood, either unsorted or a sorted T cell fraction (not recorded which). The rearrangement links TRBV9 to TRBJ1-3; no definite D call. CDR3 sequence reads: CASSVGGGFGNTIYF. The CDR3 DNA reads as TGTGCCAGCAGCGTAGGAGGAGGGTTTGGAAACACCATATATTTT.